This TCR beta chain came from a study of T cell clones after liver transplantation. Turning to the study itself: Post-transplant blood was tracked for graft-donor-reactive T cell clones identified in a pre-transplant mixed lymphocyte reaction. Third-party-reactive TCRbeta sequences from pre-transplant mixed lymphocyte reactions served as antigen-independent comparators.

General study points: Compared with third party-reactive sequences, donor-reactive ones declined more, independent of withdrawal success. Migration into the graft, not deletion, may explain lost graft donor-reactive T cells.

Trimming cost V 5 bases and J 5 bases, with 14 bases left between them. CDR3 length: 14 residues. The germline gives CDR1 PRHDT, CDR2 FYEKMQ (reference sequence). Measured with immunoSEQ multiplex PCR; TCRdb has only the in-frame clones, and not every one. The table includes about 15,000 clones, 80% to 95% detected once. As for this clone: The antigen is unknown.

The TCR comes from a human donor who received a liver transplant. The starting material was CD8+ T cells from blood, obtained before liver transplant. This chain uses TRBV13 with TRBJ2-3, with unresolved D. The CDR3 region is CASSLVNSGDTQYF. DNA for the CDR3: TGTGCCAGCAGCCTAGTCAACTCTGGAGATACGCAGTATTTT.